These T cell receptor beta chains were read from a single sample in a study of blood T cell repertoires in COVID-19. Measured with immunoSEQ multiplex PCR; TCRdb has only the in-frame clones, and not every one. The sample lists 200,000 to 250,000 clones; roughly 80% were seen once. Sequenced sample: peripheral blood. Receptors originate from a woman older than 75 with COVID-19, enrolled during active disease. Each CDR3 is given with its conserved first and last residue. Each record gives: D gene, J gene, clone size, V gene, CDR3 DNA, CDR3 protein. D genes are given only for firm matches. The listing skips clone size in some rows; elsewhere it reads once, few, many or a size class.

NA,TRBJ1-1,NA,TRBV5-1,TGCGCCAGCAGCTTGGCCTTCGACACTGAAGCTTTCTTT,CASSLAFDTEAFF
NA,TRBJ2-7,NA,TRBV19,TGTGCCAGTAGTCCGGGACATTCCTACGAGCAGTACTTC,CASSPGHSYEQYF
NA,TRBJ2-7,NA,TRBV6-1,TGTGCCAGCAGTGAAGGAGACACCGCCTACGAGCAGTACTTC,CASSEGDTAYEQYF
NA,TRBJ1-5,NA,TRBV2,TGTGCCAGCAGCTTCCAGCAGACTTATAGCAATCAGCCCCAGCATTTT,CASSFQQTYSNQPQHF
NA,TRBJ2-2,NA,TRBV6-2/TRBV6-3,TGTGCCAGCAGTTACCAGAACACCGGGGAGCTGTTTTTT,CASSYQNTGELFF
NA,TRBJ1-5,once,TRBV6-5,TGTGCCAGCAGTTACGGGGTGGGGGCCGATCAGCTCCAGCATTTT,CASSYGVGADQLQHF
TRBD1,TRBJ1-1,NA,TRBV5-8,TGTGCCAGCAGCTTAGGCGGGACAGGGGCGTTCACTGAAGCTTTCTTT,CASSLGGTGAFTEAFF
TRBD1,TRBJ1-1,NA,TRBV6-1,TGTGCCAGCAGTGAACAGGGGGCTGTCACTGAAGCTTTCTTT,CASSEQGAVTEAFF
NA,TRBJ1-2,NA,TRBV29-1,TGCAGCGTAGACAGAGACTATGGCTACACCTTC,CSVDRDYGYTF
NA,TRBJ1-4,NA,TRBV29-1,TGCAGCGTTGACCATAATGAAAAACTGTTTTTT,CSVDHNEKLFF
NA,TRBJ2-5,NA,TRBV4-1,TGCGCCAGCAGCCAACATCGAGGGGGAGAGACCCAGTACTTC,CASSQHRGGETQYF
NA,TRBJ2-2,NA,TRBV18,TGTGCCAGCTCACCGAGGGGGACCGGGGAGCTGTTTTTT,CASSPRGTGELFF
TRBD1,TRBJ2-7,NA,TRBV6-5,TGTGCCAGCGGACAGGGCCACGAGCAGTACTTC,CASGQGHEQYF
TRBD2,TRBJ2-2,NA,TRBV5-5,TGTGCCAGCAGCTGGGGACTAGCCGCCGGGGAGCTGTTTTTT,CASSWGLAAGELFF
NA,TRBJ1-2,NA,TRBV3-1/TRBV3-2,TGTGCCAGCAGCCAAGAAGGGAGCTATGGCTACACCTTC,CASSQEGSYGYTF
NA,TRBJ2-5,NA,TRBV14,TGTGCCAGCAGCCAAGATATAGGCAGGAGGGAGACCCAGTACTTC,CASSQDIGRRETQYF
NA,TRBJ1-1,once,TRBV27,TGTGCCAGCAGTTGGGGCCTGAACACTGAAGCTTTCTTT,CASSWGLNTEAFF
NA,TRBJ1-2,NA,TRBV28,TGTGCCACCGGACAACAGGGTTATGGCTACACCTTC,CATGQQGYGYTF
TRBD2,TRBJ2-7,NA,TRBV9,TGTGCCAGCAGCACGGGACTAGCTTCGAGGGAGCAGTACTTC,CASSTGLASREQYF
TRBD1,TRBJ2-7,few,TRBV5-4,TGTGCCAGCAGCTTACCCGGGACAGACTACGAGCAGTACTTC,CASSLPGTDYEQYF
NA,TRBJ2-1,NA,TRBV4-1,TGCGCCAGCAGGGGGGTGGAGCGGGTGGCCTCCTACAATGAGCAGTTCTTC,CASRGVERVASYNEQFF
NA,TRBJ1-1,NA,TRBV12-3/TRBV12-4,TGTGCCAGCAGTTTGCGGAGGAACACTGAAGCTTTCTTT,CASSLRRNTEAFF
NA,TRBJ1-1,NA,TRBV3-1/TRBV3-2,TGTGCCAGCAGCCAAGCCCCCGCGGTGAACACTGAAGCTTTCTTT,CASSQAPAVNTEAFF